The T cell receptor beta chain under discussion was sequenced for a study of cytomegalovirus exposure and HLA in healthy donors. Study in general: Among roughly 180 million T cells, an earlier analysis found 117 million unique TCR beta sequences.

V lost 6 bases and J lost 0; bases outside the gene matches: 5. The V gene's germline CDR1 is MDHEN and CDR2 SYDVKM. The CDR3 runs to 14 residues. Study-level points and caveats: Among TCR beta chains of equal frequency, HLA-associated ones were more clonally expanded in a later analysis. Most sequenced TCRs were rare (though some public TCRs occurred in many donors).

As concerns this clone: Its matching antigen is unknown.

The PCR had 60 Vbeta and 13 Jbeta primers. Assay: immunoSEQ multiplex PCR; the TCRdb copy retains only in-frame clones and omits some. The sample has 95,000 to 150,000 clones. The rearrangement uses TRBV28 and TRBJ2-7; 7 bases match TRBD1. What was sequenced was PBMCs. The sequence came from a young man in good health and CMV-seronegative. CDR3 residues: CASRGTESSYEQYF. In DNA form, the CDR3 reads TGTGCCAGCAGGGGGACAGAGAGCTCCTACGAGCAGTACTTC.